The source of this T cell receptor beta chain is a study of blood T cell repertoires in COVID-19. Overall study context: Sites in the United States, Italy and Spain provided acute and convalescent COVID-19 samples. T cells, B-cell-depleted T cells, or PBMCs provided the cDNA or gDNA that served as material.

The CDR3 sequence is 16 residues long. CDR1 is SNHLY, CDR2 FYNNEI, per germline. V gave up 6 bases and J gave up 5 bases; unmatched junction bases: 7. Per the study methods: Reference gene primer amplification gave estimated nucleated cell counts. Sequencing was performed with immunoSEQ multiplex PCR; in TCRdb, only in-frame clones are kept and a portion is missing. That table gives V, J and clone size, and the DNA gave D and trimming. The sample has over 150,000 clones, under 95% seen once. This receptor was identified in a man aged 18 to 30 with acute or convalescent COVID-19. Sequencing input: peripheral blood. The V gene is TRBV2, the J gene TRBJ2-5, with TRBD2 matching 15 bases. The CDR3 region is CASSLGLAGGEETQYF. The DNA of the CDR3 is TGTGCCAGCAGCCTCGGACTAGCGGGAGGGGAGGAGACCCAGTACTTC.